The 14 T cell receptor beta chains listed next were all sequenced from one sample in a study of shared clonotypes between healthy human individuals. The table came from immunoSEQ multiplex PCR; TCRdb's copy has only in-frame clones and leaves some out. Among about 480,000 clones listed, about four fifths were seen once. The specimen sequenced was PBMCs. These receptors originate from a woman aged 40 to 55 in good health. Some clones in this sample may be carry-over from other donors' samples.

The V and J genes are TRBV30 and TRBJ2-2; D possibly corresponds to TRBD1 (6 bases). Trimming removed 3 bases at V and 4 bases at J, with 9 bases between. Germline loops: CDR1 GTSNPN, CDR2 SVGIG (reference sequence). The CDR3 runs 13 residues. CDR3 in amino acids: CAWSGQSTGELFF. As DNA, the CDR3 is TGTGCCTGGAGCGGACAGAGCACCGGGGAGCTGTTTTTT.

This clone was observed at least ten times. V gene TRBV19 combines with J gene TRBJ2-1; D could derive from TRBD1 or TRBD2 (5 bases each). This CDR3 contains 16 residues. Trimming removed 5 bases at V and 8 bases at J, with 22 bases between. The V gene's germline CDR1 is LNHDA and CDR2 SQIVND (reference sequence). CDR3 protein: CASSPRPVTLGHEQFF. In DNA form, the CDR3 reads TGTGCCAGTAGTCCTAGACCTGTGACACTGGGACATGAGCAGTTCTTC.

The chain uses TRBV29-1 and TRBJ2-1, with 7 positions matching TRBD1. The CDR3 has 13 amino acids. The V and J ends lost 6 bases and 3 bases, in that order; junction bases with no gene match: 5. Germline CDR1 and CDR2: SQVTM and ANQGSEA. CDR3 DNA: TGCAGCGTAGAGGACAGGCTCTACAATGAGCAGTTCTTC. Protein product: CSVEDRLYNEQFF.

The gene calls are TRBV4-3 and TRBJ2-1; no definite D call. Germline CDR1 is LGHNA and CDR2 is YSLEER. The CDR3 spans 15 residues. V lost 3 bases and J 2 bases, leaving 11 bases between the germline ends. CDR3 amino acids: CASSQAQNPYNEQFF. Here the CDR3 DNA reads TGCGCCAGCAGCCAGGCCCAAAACCCCTACAATGAGCAGTTCTTC.

The chain's CDR3 is CASSLGHDPSYEQYF. The CDR3 region has the DNA TGTGCCAGCAGCTTGGGGCACGACCCTTCCTACGAGCAGTACTTC. The genes are TRBV7-6 and TRBJ2-7; TRBD1 might be the D (5 bases). The CDR3 contains 15 residues. V was shortened by 3 bases and J by 1 base, with 13 bases between the two germline ends. CDR1 is SGHVS, CDR2 FNYEAQ, per germline.

The chain is built from TRBV10-3 and TRBJ2-2; 8 bases line up with TRBD1. After removal of 7 bases from V and 4 bases from J, the junction contained 14 bases not matched to a gene. The CDR3 loop spans 17 amino acids. The germline V gene has CDR1 ENHRY and CDR2 SYGVKD. CDR3 sequence: CAIKTGQEGSTTGELFF. In nucleotides, the CDR3 is TGTGCCATCAAGACGGGACAGGAGGGGTCTACCACCGGGGAGCTGTTTTTT.

The chain is built from TRBV7-3 and TRBJ1-1; tentatively, D is TRBD1 (6 bases). The CDR3 totals 15 residues. In germline, CDR1 is SGHTA, CDR2 FQGTGA. Trimming took 2 bases from V and 1 from J, leaving 11 bases between them. The DNA for the CDR3 is TGTGCCAGCAGCTTATCCCCGGGACAGAACACTGAAGCTTTCTTT. Protein sequence: CASSLSPGQNTEAFF.

The chain links TRBV5-4 to TRBJ1-4, with 8 bases identical to TRBD1. CDR1 is SGHNT and CDR2 is YYREEE in the germline V gene (reference sequence). The V and J ends lost 4 bases and 6 bases, in that order; junction bases with no gene match: 8. There are 15 residues in the CDR3. The DNA of the CDR3 is TGTGCCAGCAGCCGGCAGACAGGGGAGGATGAAAAACTGTTTTTT. It specifies CASSRQTGEDEKLFF.

The genes are TRBV28 and TRBJ2-7; possibly TRBD2 for D (6 bases). Trimming took 1 base from V and 1 from J, leaving 8 bases between them. The germline V gene encodes CDR1 MDHEN and CDR2 SYDVKM. This CDR3 has 14 amino acids. In DNA, the CDR3 is TGTGCCAGCAGTTTATCCCGGGGGTCCTACGAGCAGTACTTC. Protein sequence: CASSLSRGSYEQYF.

The chain recombines TRBV11-2 with TRBJ2-7, with a weak D call TRBD2 (7 bases). Trimming left V 5 bases short and J 6 bases short, with 20 bases between. The CDR3 runs to 15 residues. Germline CDR1 SGHAT, CDR2 FQNNGV. CDR3 DNA: TGTGCCAGCAGCCGCGCGGGGGCCAGTTCGGGCGAGCAGTACTTC. Protein: CASSRAGASSGEQYF.

This chain connects TRBV28 to TRBJ1-5, with D perhaps matching TRBD1 (6 bases). The CDR3 consists of 15 residues. V lost 1 base, J lost 5 bases, and 12 bases lay in between. From germline, CDR1 is MDHEN and CDR2 SYDVKM. The CDR3 is CASSLSGRGDQPQHF. The DNA of the CDR3 is TGTGCCAGCAGTTTATCGGGCAGGGGTGATCAGCCCCAGCATTTT.

In this sample, this clone turned up many times. This chain uses TRBV7-9 with TRBJ1-5, with 8 bases identical to TRBD1. Germline V gives CDR1 SEHNR, CDR2 FQNEAQ (reference sequence). The V and J ends lost 1 base and 4 bases, in that order; junction bases with no gene match: 0. CDR3 length: 14 residues. The CDR3 here is CASSLGTGNQPQHF. The CDR3, as DNA: TGTGCCAGCAGCTTAGGGACAGGGAATCAGCCCCAGCATTTT. The entire variable domain, with the rest obtained from reference TRBV7-9 and TRBJ1-5, is as follows: DTGVSQNPRHKITKRGQNVTFRCDPISEHNRLYWYRQTLGQGPEFLTYFQNEAQLEKSRLLSDRFSAERPKGSFSTLEIQRTEQGDSAMYLCASSLGTGNQPQHFGDGTRLSIL.

V and J are TRBV9 and TRBJ2-7; 8 bases match TRBD2. Unmatched junction bases numbered 4, after V lost 4 bases and J lost 1 base. The CDR3 is 14 residues long. From germline, CDR1 is SGDLS and CDR2 YYNGEE. The DNA for the CDR3 is TGTGCCAGCAGCTTAGCGGGAACTTCCTACGAGCAGTACTTC. Residues: CASSLAGTSYEQYF.

The CDR3 DNA reads TGTGCCAGTAGCCAATTGAATGAGCAGTTCTTC. It specifies CASSQLNEQFF. This chain uses TRBV19 with TRBJ2-1, with D unclear. CDR3 length: 11 residues. Trimming took off 6 bases at V and 7 bases at J, with 7 bases between the two ends. Germline V gene data show CDR1 as LNHDA and CDR2 as SQIVND (reference sequence).